These 10 T cell receptor beta chains came from one sample sequenced in a study of blood T cell repertoires in COVID-19. TCRdb's table, derived via immunoSEQ multiplex PCR, lists solely in-frame clones and lacks some. The sample includes over 450,000 clones, 89% of them seen just once. Sequences were obtained from peripheral blood. The receptors derive from a man between 18 and 35 years old with COVID-19, enrolled during active disease.

The chain links TRBV7-2 to TRBJ2-1; 10 bases agree with TRBD2. CDR1 SGHTA and CDR2 FQGNSA come from the germline V gene. The CDR3 spans 16 residues. V trimming: 5 bases; J trimming: 7 bases; junction bases outside the gene matches: 11. DNA of the CDR3: TGTGCCAGCAGCCCCGACCTAGCGGGAGTTACTAATGAGCAGTTCTTC. Its protein product is CASSPDLAGVTNEQFF.

V is TRBV4-2 and J is TRBJ2-1, with a possible D match to TRBD2 (6 bases). With 0 bases removed from V and 5 bases from J, the gap between germline ends came to 11 bases. Looked up from germline, CDR1 is LGHNA and CDR2 is YNFKEQ. The CDR3 totals 15 residues. CDR3 sequence (DNA): TGTGCCAGCAGCCAAGATCCTACGGGGGACAATGAGCAGTTCTTC. Protein: CASSQDPTGDNEQFF.

V gene TRBV30 combines with J gene TRBJ1-5; maybe TRBD1 (6 bases). V was pared by 1 base and J by 5 bases, with 9 bases between. The germline V gene encodes CDR1 GTSNPN and CDR2 SVGIG (reference sequence). The CDR3 totals 13 residues. CDR3 bases: TGTGCCTGGAGTGCACAGGGTGATCAGCCCCAGCATTTT. This encodes CAWSAQGDQPQHF.

The chain employs TRBV18 and TRBJ1-1; a weak D match, TRBD1 (5 bases). CDR3 size: 16 residues. V lost 2 bases and J 1 base, leaving 14 bases between the germline ends. Germline CDR1 and CDR2: KGHSH and LQKENI. The CDR3 bases are TGTGCCAGCTCACCAGGGGGAGGGTTTAAGAACACTGAAGCTTTCTTT. Its protein product is CASSPGGGFKNTEAFF.

The CDR3 nucleotides are TGTGCCAGCAGCTTAGATGCTGTTAGGCTAGCGGGAGCCAAAAACATTCAGTACTTC. Residues: CASSLDAVRLAGAKNIQYF. V usage is TRBV11-2 and J usage is TRBJ2-4; 8 bases align to TRBD2. Germline trimming cut 0 bases from V and 0 bases from J; bases unmatched to any gene: 10. Germline CDR1 is SGHAT and CDR2 is FQNNGV. CDR3 size: 19 residues.

The chain uses TRBV20-1 and TRBJ2-1; no definite D call. V was pared by 6 bases and J by 7 bases, with 10 bases between. In germline, CDR1 is DFQATT, CDR2 SNEGSKA (reference sequence). This CDR3 is built from 11 residues. The CDR3 DNA reads as TGCAGTGCCGGTGTGAGGAATGAGCAGTTCTTC. It yields the protein CSAGVRNEQFF.

V and J are TRBV6-1 and TRBJ1-2; TRBD1 matches at 8 bases. CDR3 length equals 15 residues. CDR1 is MNHNS and CDR2 is SASEGT in the germline V gene. The V gene end was trimmed by 3 bases and the J gene end by 4 bases; junction bases not matched to a gene: 7. The CDR3 region has the DNA TGTGCCAGCAGTGATAGGACAGGGCCACCCTATGGCTACACCTTC. Translation gives CASSDRTGPPYGYTF.

This chain links TRBV19 with TRBJ1-1, with TRBD1 identical over 12 bases. J gave up 11 bases and V 9 bases, and 13 bases lay outside the gene matches. The CDR3 has 14 residues. The germline V gene encodes CDR1 LNHDA and CDR2 SQIVND (reference sequence). CDR3 DNA sequence: TGTGCCAGCAAAGGGACAGGGGGCTACCCGGGGGCTTTCTTT. Translated, it gives CASKGTGGYPGAFF.

The gene calls are TRBV5-1 and TRBJ1-1, with 7 bases fitting TRBD1. J lost 2 bases, V lost 4 bases, and 11 bases had no gene match. The CDR3 has 16 amino acids. Germline V gives CDR1 SGHRS, CDR2 YFSETQ. The CDR3 loop is CASSLDRTGRNTEAFF. The CDR3 DNA reads as TGCGCCAGCAGCCTGGATAGGACAGGCAGAAACACTGAAGCTTTCTTT. Full variable domain (outside the CDR3, taken from reference TRBV5-1 and TRBJ1-1): KAGVTQTPRYLIKTRGQQVTLSCSPISGHRSVSWYQQTPGQGLQFLFEYFSETQRNKGNFPGRFSGRQFSNSRSEMNVSTLELGDSALYLCASSLDRTGRNTEAFFGQGTRLTVV.

V gene TRBV5-1 combines with J gene TRBJ2-3; 8 bases are shared with TRBD2. The CDR3 length is 16 residues. Germline V gene lookup returns CDR1 SGHRS and CDR2 YFSETQ. V lost 5 bases to trimming and J lost 3 bases; unmatched junction nucleotides: 11. CDR3 in DNA: TGCGCCAGCAGTAGAGCGGGAGTGTGGGGAACAGATACGCAGTATTTT. Protein product: CASSRAGVWGTDTQYF.